This TCR beta chain came from a study of cytomegalovirus exposure and HLA in healthy donors. With 8 bases removed from V and 7 bases from J, the gap between germline ends came to 21 bases. CDR3 length: 14 amino acids. The germline V gene has CDR1 MGHRA and CDR2 YSYEKL. Amplification used 60 Vbeta primers and 13 Jbeta primers. Using immunoSEQ multiplex PCR, the repertoire was profiled, and TCRdb retains in-frame clones only, with some absent. The sample consists of about 180,000 clones, around 78% of them appearing once. This clone was recorded once. Material for sequencing was PBMCs. The chain has TRBV4-1 and TRBJ2-7, with a weak D call TRBD1 (6 bases). This TCR was recovered from a man younger than 35 in good health and CMV-seronegative. In nucleotides, the CDR3 is TGCGCCAGCGCCTTCCGGGACACTAGTTGGGAGCAGTACTTC. It translates to CASAFRDTSWEQYF.